Following are 20 T cell receptor beta chains from one sample sequenced in a study of radiation and T cells in renal cell carcinoma. Profiling relied on immunoSEQ multiplex PCR, and the TCRdb table lists in-frame clones only, not all of them. Among about 130,000 clones listed, about four fifths were seen once. Time point noted: blood 2 weeks post-SBRT. Stated treatment: 15 Gy SBRT to primary tumor, nephrectomy 4 weeks later. Sample: blood, taken from a patient whose treatment included radiotherapy and nephrectomy. Every receptor here comes from a man aged 50 or older with renal cell carcinoma.

V gene TRBV4-1 combines with J gene TRBJ2-7; no clear D. CDR1 MGHRA and CDR2 YSYEKL come from the germline V gene. CDR3 size: 15 residues. V was pared by 5 bases and J by 2 bases, with 16 bases between. CDR3 protein: CASSESVSSTYEQYF. The CDR3 DNA reads TGCGCCAGCAGCGAATCGGTCTCCTCTACCTACGAGCAGTACTTC.

This clone was seen once. The genes are TRBV7-2 and TRBJ2-5; TRBD2 aligns across 7 bases. CDR3 size: 15 residues. The junction had 3 bases not matched to a gene; V was cut back by 2 bases and J by 0 bases. Germline values: CDR1 SGHTA, CDR2 FQGNSA. CDR3 bases: TGTGCCAGCAGCTTAAACGGGGGGAACCAAGAGACCCAGTACTTC. Amino acids: CASSLNGGNQETQYF.

This clone was seen only a few times. The CDR3 is CASSLGGDGGELFF. The CDR3 bases are TGTGCCAGCAGTTTAGGTGGTGACGGCGGGGAGCTGTTTTTT. The rearrangement uses TRBV5-6 and TRBJ2-2; the D is unclear. The CDR3 is 14 residues long. Germline loops: CDR1 SGHDT, CDR2 YYEEEE. V was cut by 5 bases and J by 7 bases, with 15 bases left in between. The full variable domain, its missing parts supplied by reference TRBV5-6 and TRBJ2-2, is DAGVTQSPTHLIKTRGQQVTLRCSPKSGHDTVSWYQQALGQGPQFIFQYYEEEERQRGNFPDRFSGHQFPNYSSELNVNALLLGDSALYLCASSLGGDGGELFFGEGSRLTVL.

The chain has TRBV1 and TRBJ2-7; the table's D call, TRBD2, has no DNA check behind it. TRBV1 is tagged as a pseudogene. This CDR3 has 14 amino acids. The CDR3 DNA is TGCACCAGCTTATCCTACGGGAGCTCTTACGAGCAGTACTTC. This sequence encodes CTSLSYGSSYEQYF.

The chain carries TRBV5-1 and TRBJ1-3; D gene ambiguous. Germline V gene data show CDR1 as SGHRS and CDR2 as YFSETQ. The CDR3 runs 16 residues. Trimming removed 0 bases from V and 0 bases from J, with 10 bases in between. CDR3 residues: CASSLEAQASGNTIYF. CDR3 sequence (DNA): TGCGCCAGCAGCTTGGAGGCCCAGGCCTCTGGAAACACCATATATTTT.

V gene TRBV5-6 combines with J gene TRBJ1-2; the D gene is possibly TRBD1 (5 bases). Trimming took 4 bases from V and 4 from J, leaving 20 bases between them. The CDR3 runs 16 residues. Per germline, CDR1 SGHDT and CDR2 YYEEEE. Written as DNA, the CDR3 is TGTGCCAGCAGCCAAGTGGGGCGGCGGAACTTCTATGGCTACACCTTC. Translating it yields CASSQVGRRNFYGYTF.

The V call is TRBV5-6, the J call TRBJ2-1; no definite D call. The V end lost 3 bases, the J end lost 1 base, and 14 bases lay between the germline ends. Germline V gene sequence: CDR1 SGHDT, CDR2 YYEEEE. The CDR3 has 16 residues. This CDR3 reads CASSSTRPLSYNEQFF. As DNA, the CDR3 is TGTGCCAGCAGCTCTACCCGACCGTTATCCTACAATGAGCAGTTCTTC.

V gene TRBV27 combines with J gene TRBJ2-7; D remains unclear. The CDR3 spans 15 residues. CDR1 is MNHEY and CDR2 is SMNVEV in the germline V gene (reference sequence). Trimming took 2 bases from V and 2 from J, leaving 13 bases between them. CDR3 in amino acids: CASSLSFGQTYEQYF. CDR3 DNA sequence: TGTGCCAGCAGTTTAAGTTTTGGGCAGACCTACGAGCAGTACTTC.

The chain recombines TRBV5-6 with TRBJ2-7, with a weak D call TRBD2 (5 bases). The CDR3 contains 13 residues. With 4 bases removed from V and 3 bases from J, the gap between germline ends came to 11 bases. Germline-derived CDR1 and CDR2 are SGHDT and YYEEEE. The CDR3 DNA sequence: TGTGCCAGCAGCACGGACTTAATCTACGAGCAGTACTTC. Translating it yields CASSTDLIYEQYF.

The chain carries TRBV14 and TRBJ1-1; no clear D gene. CDR3 length equals 14 residues. The ends were cut back, 4 bases at V and 3 bases at J, with 12 bases in the middle. Germline-derived CDR1 and CDR2 are SGHDN and FVKESK. The CDR3 nucleotides read TGTGCCAGCAGCCTACTCAACGTGGACACTGAAGCTTTCTTT. The encoded protein is CASSLLNVDTEAFF.

Only one count was recorded for this clone. The chain combines TRBV9 with TRBJ1-1; no definite D call. CDR3 length: 15 amino acids. Per the germline V gene, CDR1 is SGDLS and CDR2 is YYNGEE. The germline V and J ends were trimmed by 0 bases and 5 bases, with 14 bases remaining between them. CDR3 nucleotide sequence: TGTGCCAGCAGCGTAGAGGGTGGGGTCGGGACTGAAGCTTTCTTT. Encoded protein: CASSVEGGVGTEAFF.

This clone was seen only once. CDR3: CASSPPPGTQYF. The CDR3 nucleotides are TGTGCCAGCAGTCCGCCCCCAGGTACGCAGTATTTT. This chain joins TRBV28 and TRBJ2-3; D call uncertain. The CDR3 totals 12 residues. V gave up 5 bases and J gave up 8 bases, with 11 bases separating them. Germline assignment: CDR1 MDHEN and CDR2 SYDVKM.

The V and J genes are TRBV7-9 and TRBJ2-7, with D possibly matching TRBD2 (7 bases). The germline V and J ends were trimmed by 5 bases and 2 bases, with 22 bases remaining between them. The V gene's germline CDR1 is SEHNR and CDR2 FQNEAQ (reference sequence). The CDR3 has 17 residues. This CDR3 is CASSARGGGDVPYEQYF. CDR3 DNA: TGTGCCAGCAGCGCCCGAGGGGGGGGTGATGTTCCCTACGAGCAGTACTTC.

This clone was seen once. The rearrangement links TRBV5-1 to TRBJ1-2; unclear D gene. The CDR3 length is 15 residues. Looked up from germline, CDR1 is SGHRS and CDR2 is YFSETQ. The V and J ends lost 1 base and 3 bases respectively, with 13 bases between them. The CDR3: CASSLRRLGDYGYTF. In DNA, the CDR3 is TGCGCCAGCAGCTTGAGGCGGCTCGGGGACTATGGCTACACCTTC.

This chain joins TRBV4-1 and TRBJ2-2, with TRBD1 identical over 9 bases. The V gene's germline CDR1 is MGHRA and CDR2 YSYEKL. The trim removed 2 bases at V and 7 bases at J, leaving 8 bases unmatched. This CDR3 is 16 amino acids long. For the CDR3, the DNA is TGCGCCAGCAGCCAACGCGGGACAGGGATTGACGGGGAGCTGTTTTTT. Translated: CASSQRGTGIDGELFF.

The chain recombines TRBV18 with TRBJ2-7; D call uncertain. V was pared by 3 bases and J by 2 bases, with 8 bases between. This CDR3 comprises 13 residues. In germline, CDR1 is KGHSH, CDR2 LQKENI. The CDR3 loop is CASSPSRTYEQYF. The DNA for the CDR3 is TGTGCCAGCTCACCCTCTCGCACCTACGAGCAGTACTTC.

The V gene is TRBV9, the J gene TRBJ2-3; possibly TRBD1 or TRBD2 for D (5 bases each). CDR1 SGDLS and CDR2 YYNGEE come from the germline V gene. This CDR3 region has 16 residues. V was clipped by 0 bases and J by 2 bases, with 13 bases between them. The chain's CDR3 is CASSVGVRGTTDTQYF. CDR3 DNA sequence: TGTGCCAGCAGCGTAGGAGTACGGGGCACCACAGATACGCAGTATTTT.

Comment on this clone: At one end the junction does not follow the germline gene, possibly because of a read error. The chain combines TRBV14 with TRBJ1-2; TRBD1 matches 7 bases. The CDR3 contains 13 residues. Looked up from germline, CDR1 is SGHDN and CDR2 is FVKESK. The CDR3 nucleotides are TGTGCCAGCAGCCCCTTCAGGCCGGACAGGAATTCTTTC. Its translation: CASSPFRPDRNSF. Combining the CDR3 with reference TRBV14 and TRBJ1-2 gives the whole variable domain EAGVTQFPSHSVIEKGQTVTLRCDPISGHDNLYWYRRVMGKEIKFLLHFVKESKQDESGMPNNRFLAERTGGTYSTLKVQPAELEDSGVYFCASSPFRPDRNSFGSGTRLTVV.

This rearrangement joins TRBV7-2 to TRBJ2-3; D remains ambiguous. This CDR3 has 15 residues. From germline, CDR1 is SGHTA and CDR2 FQGNSA. Trimming removed 2 bases from V and 0 bases from J, with 9 bases in between. CDR3 in amino acids: CASSLNGPSTDTQYF. The CDR3 DNA sequence: TGTGCCAGCAGCTTAAACGGGCCCAGCACAGATACGCAGTATTTT.

This clone appeared a single time. J is TRBJ2-4 and V is TRBV10-1; 9 nucleotides line up with TRBD1. Germline trimming cut 3 bases from V and 6 bases from J; bases unmatched to any gene: 3. Germline V gives CDR1 WNHNN, CDR2 SYGVQD (reference sequence). The CDR3 totals 14 residues. The CDR3 region is CASSEGQGINIQYF. The CDR3 coding sequence is TGCGCCAGCAGTGAAGGACAGGGGATAAACATTCAGTACTTC.